This T cell receptor (beta chain) was captured by sequencing in a study of breast tumors, draining lymph nodes, adjacent tissues. Findings and limits, study-wide: Tumors had less TCR diversity than lymph nodes, more than nontumor tissue. The data were judged consistent with most tumor T cells coming from lymph node and expanding in tumor. The lymph node origin of tumor T cells was framed as consistent with a hypothesis, not demonstrated.

Concerning this clonotype itself: Antigen unknown.

From germline, CDR1 is SQVTM and CDR2 ANQGSEA. J gave up 3 bases and V 6 bases, and 8 bases lay outside the gene matches. This CDR3 has 15 amino acids. Each CDR3 protein is one row after TCRdb ran MiXCR on the multiplex PCR reads. The top ten clones hold about 19% of a sample with approximately 60,000 distinct CDR3 sequences, 45% to 60% of them seen once. The receptor was derived from a female donor with breast cancer. Some clones in this sample may be carry-over from other donors' samples. The source material was breast tumor tissue. The chain uses TRBV29-1 and TRBJ2-3, with TRBD2 matching 11 bases. The CDR3 DNA reads TGCAGCGTGGCTTTAGCGGGGGGGGGTACAGATACGCAGTATTTT. The encoded protein is CSVALAGGGTDTQYF.